This record covers a single T cell receptor beta chain. What it binds is not known. These data come from a study of early T cells in non-severe SARS-CoV-2 infection. Turning to the study itself: From unsorted whole blood, bulk RNA was sequenced, and the chains remained unpaired. Findings of the study overall: Reliance on VDJdb matching favored anti-spike CD8 responses; private and CD4 specificities were missed.

The germline CDR1 and CDR2 sequences are SNHLY and FYNNEI. V gave up 2 bases and J gave up 0 bases, with 4 bases separating them. The CDR3 runs 14 residues. TCRdb used MiXCR to reprocess the 5' RACE reads, holding one entry per CDR3 protein. The profile shows some 33,000 distinct CDR3 sequences, 5% to 6.5% of them singletons. The specimen sequenced was whole blood. The source of this sequence is an adult who was a healthcare worker with PCR-confirmed SARS-CoV-2 infection or an uninfected control (not recorded which). The gene calls are TRBV2 and TRBJ2-2; no reliable D call. Written as DNA, the CDR3 is TGTGCCAGCAGTGAACTAGCGAACACCGGGGAGCTGTTTTTT. Amino acids: CASSELANTGELFF.